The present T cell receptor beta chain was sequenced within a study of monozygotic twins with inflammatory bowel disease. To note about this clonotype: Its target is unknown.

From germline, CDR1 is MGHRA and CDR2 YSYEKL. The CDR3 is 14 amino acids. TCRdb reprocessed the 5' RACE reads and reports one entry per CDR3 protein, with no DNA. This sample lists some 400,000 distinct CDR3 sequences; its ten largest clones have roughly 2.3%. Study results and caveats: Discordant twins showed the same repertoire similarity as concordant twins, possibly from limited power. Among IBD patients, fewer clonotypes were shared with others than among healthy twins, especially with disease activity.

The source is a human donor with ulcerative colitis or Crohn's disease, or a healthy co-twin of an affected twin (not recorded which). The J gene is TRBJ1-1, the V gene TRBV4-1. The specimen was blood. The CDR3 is CASSQDWLNTEAFF.